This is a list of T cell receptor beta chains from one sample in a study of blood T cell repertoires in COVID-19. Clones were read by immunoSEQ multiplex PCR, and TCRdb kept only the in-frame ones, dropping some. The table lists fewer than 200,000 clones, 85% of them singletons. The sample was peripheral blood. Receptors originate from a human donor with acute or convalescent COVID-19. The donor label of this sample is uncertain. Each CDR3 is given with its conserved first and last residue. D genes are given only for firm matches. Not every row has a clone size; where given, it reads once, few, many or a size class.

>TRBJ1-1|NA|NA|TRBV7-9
CASSLAGVGSTEAFF
TGTGCCAGCAGCTTAGCAGGGGTCGGTAGCACTGAAGCTTTCTTT
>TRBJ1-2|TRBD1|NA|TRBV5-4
CASSSFAQGARANYGYTF
TGTGCCAGCAGCTCCTTTGCACAGGGGGCTAGAGCTAACTATGGCTACACCTTC
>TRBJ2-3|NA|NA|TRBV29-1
CSFSFGDTQYF
TGCAGCTTCTCCTTCGGAGATACGCAGTATTTT
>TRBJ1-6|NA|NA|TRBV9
CASSPQGGPSSYNSPLHF
TGTGCCAGCAGCCCCCAGGGAGGCCCAAGCTCCTATAATTCACCCCTCCACTTT
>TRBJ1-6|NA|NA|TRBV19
CASMGGGRDNSPLHF
TGTGCCAGTATGGGGGGGGGAAGGGATAATTCACCCCTCCACTTT
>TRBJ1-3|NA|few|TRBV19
CASSPLSSGNTIYF
TGTGCCAGTAGTCCCCTATCGTCTGGAAACACCATATATTTT
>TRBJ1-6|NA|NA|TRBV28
CASSSLGSSYNSPLHF
TGTGCCAGCAGTTCACTCGGGAGCTCCTATAATTCACCCCTCCACTTT
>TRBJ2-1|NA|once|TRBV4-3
CASSQDLVAWYSRRYNEQFF
TGCGCCAGCAGCCAAGATTTAGTTGCATGGTACAGTCGCCGTTACAATGAGCAGTTCTTC
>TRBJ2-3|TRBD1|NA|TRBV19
CASKDRGRTDTQYF
TGTGCCAGTAAGGACAGGGGGAGAACAGATACGCAGTATTTT
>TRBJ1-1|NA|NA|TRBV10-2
CASSVLANTEAFF
TGCGCCAGCAGTGTTCTAGCGAACACTGAAGCTTTCTTT
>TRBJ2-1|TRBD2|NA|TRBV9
CASSVSNPSGGIGEQFF
TGTGCCAGCAGCGTGTCAAACCCTAGCGGGGGCATCGGGGAGCAGTTCTTC
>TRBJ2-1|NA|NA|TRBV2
CASSRPGLIYNEQFF
TGTGCCAGCAGTAGGCCGGGACTGATATACAATGAGCAGTTCTTC
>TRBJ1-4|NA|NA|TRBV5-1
CASSLEGITNEKLFF
TGCGCCAGCAGCTTAGAGGGAATAACTAATGAAAAACTGTTTTTT
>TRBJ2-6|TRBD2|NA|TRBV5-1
CASSLPSSGTGANVLTF
TGCGCCAGCAGCTTGCCTTCCAGCGGGACTGGGGCCAACGTCCTGACTTTC
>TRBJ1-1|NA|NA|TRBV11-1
CASSVTAPDPEAFF
TGTGCCAGCAGCGTGACAGCTCCTGATCCTGAAGCTTTCTTT
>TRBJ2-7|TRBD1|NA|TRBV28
CASRKGQAISYEQYF
TGTGCCAGCAGAAAAGGACAGGCGATCTCCTACGAGCAGTACTTC
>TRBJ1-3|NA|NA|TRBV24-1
CATSDLRGNTIYF
TGTGCCACCAGTGATTTGCGGGGAAACACCATATATTTT
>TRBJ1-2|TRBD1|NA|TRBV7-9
CASSPTTGGDHYGYTF
TGTGCCAGCAGCCCAACAACAGGGGGCGATCACTATGGCTACACCTTC
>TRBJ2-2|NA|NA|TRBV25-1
CASSELTESANTGELFF
TGTGCCAGCAGTGAATTGACAGAGTCCGCGAACACCGGGGAGCTGTTTTTT
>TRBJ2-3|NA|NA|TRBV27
CASSSGRGFTDTQYF
TGTGCCAGCAGTTCAGGCCGGGGTTTCACAGATACGCAGTATTTT
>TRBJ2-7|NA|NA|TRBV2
CASSPRDWPYEQYF
TGTGCCAGCAGTCCCCGGGACTGGCCCTACGAGCAGTACTTC
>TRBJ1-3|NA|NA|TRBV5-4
CASSLSGGNTIYF
TGTGCCAGCAGCTTATCAGGGGGAAACACCATATATTTT
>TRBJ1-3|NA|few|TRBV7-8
CASSLARFGGQTGNTIYF
TGTGCCAGCAGCTTAGCGCGGTTTGGAGGGCAGACTGGAAACACCATATATTTT
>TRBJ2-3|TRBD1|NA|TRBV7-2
CASSLTGQGADTQYF
TGTGCCAGCAGCTTAACGGGACAGGGGGCAGATACGCAGTATTTT
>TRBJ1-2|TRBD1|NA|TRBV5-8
CASSLLQGAGDYGYTF
TGTGCCAGCAGCTTACTACAGGGGGCGGGCGACTATGGCTACACCTTC
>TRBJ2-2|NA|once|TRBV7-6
CASSPRVLVTGELFF
TGTGCCAGCAGCCCACGGGTACTAGTCACCGGGGAGCTGTTTTTT
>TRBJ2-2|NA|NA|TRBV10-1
CASRARVSGELFF
TGCGCCTCCAGGGCACGTGTGAGCGGGGAGCTGTTTTTT
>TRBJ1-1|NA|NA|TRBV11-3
CASSLVQTNTEAFF
TGTGCCAGCAGCTTAGTACAAACGAACACTGAAGCTTTCTTT
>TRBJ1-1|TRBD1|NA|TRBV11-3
CASSLGTGGWNTEAFF
TGTGCCAGCAGCTTAGGGACAGGGGGATGGAACACTGAAGCTTTCTTT